This TCR beta chain was observed in a study of radiotherapy plus CTLA-4 blockade in lung cancer. Clones were sequenced by immunoSEQ multiplex PCR, and TCRdb holds only the in-frame ones, with some missing. The table lists over 75,000 clones, roughly 87% of them singletons, with under 0.85% in the top ten. For this clone: Its antigen is not known.

CDR1 is LNHDA and CDR2 is SQIVND in the germline V gene (reference sequence). The CDR3 is 18 amino acids. The V gene lost 3 bases and the J gene lost 0 bases, with 20 bases spanning the gap. Whole-study findings and limits: It was early blood T cell clone dynamics, with interferon-beta, that reportedly best predicted response. There was expansion of tumor-derived TCR clones in blood after radiotherapy plus ipilimumab.

Lung cancer patients with chemo-refractory metastatic non-small-cell disease were given focal radiation plus CTLA-4 blockade with ipilimumab. Sample: peripheral blood, taken from a patient treated with radiotherapy plus ipilimumab. The source is a human donor with non-small cell lung cancer who had stable disease on radiotherapy plus ipilimumab. V and J are TRBV19 and TRBJ1-1, with D maybe TRBD1 (6 bases). DNA for the CDR3: TGTGCCAGTAGTATTTATCCGGGGGCCCTCTCGATGAACACTGAAGCTTTCTTT. Translating it yields CASSIYPGALSMNTEAFF.